These 23 T cell receptor beta chains originate from one sample sequenced in a study of shared clonotypes between healthy human individuals. Libraries were prepared by immunoSEQ multiplex PCR; TCRdb keeps only in-frame clonotypes and omits some of them. The sample contains more than 2,000,000 clones, more than 80% of which appear only once. Source material: naive CD4+ T cells sorted from blood. Subset defined: CD45RA+ positively selected. The receptors were gathered from a man between 18 and 29 years old in good health.

The chain carries TRBV11-3 and TRBJ2-1; 14 bases are shared with TRBD2. Per germline, CDR1 SGHNT and CDR2 YENEEA. The CDR3 totals 16 residues. J was trimmed by 8 bases and V by 5 bases; bases with no gene match: 8. The CDR3 DNA reads TGTGCCAGCAGCAAAGGGACTAGCGGGAGAAGTTATGAGCAGTTCTTC. Protein: CASSKGTSGRSYEQFF.

The gene calls are TRBV5-4 and TRBJ1-2; D is possibly TRBD1 (5 bases). CDR1 and CDR2 from the germline V gene are SGHNT and YYREEE (reference sequence). The CDR3 contains 14 residues. The V end was cut by 2 bases, the J end by 2 bases, with 10 bases between. For the CDR3, the DNA is TGTGCCAGCAGCTTTCCGACAGTAAACTATGGCTACACCTTC. Translation: CASSFPTVNYGYTF.

This chain connects TRBV6-1 to TRBJ2-1; 10 nucleotides match TRBD2. This CDR3 has 16 amino acids. Germline V gives CDR1 MNHNS, CDR2 SASEGT. J lost 8 bases, V lost 2 bases, and 9 bases had no gene match. The CDR3: CASSELAGGVRYEQFF. The CDR3, as DNA: TGTGCCAGCAGTGAATTAGCGGGAGGAGTGAGGTATGAGCAGTTCTTC.

V is TRBV30 and J is TRBJ2-5, with D possibly TRBD1 on 6 matching bases. The better agreement between TRBJ2-7 and the DNA end casts doubt on the J call. There are 12 residues in the CDR3. The germline V gene has CDR1 GTSNPN and CDR2 SVGIG (reference sequence). DNA for the CDR3: TGTGCCTCGACGGCAGGGGCCTACGAGCAGTACTTC. Its protein product is CASTAGAYEQYF.

The gene calls are TRBV27 and TRBJ2-4; D possibly corresponds to TRBD2 (6 bases). CDR3 length: 15 amino acids. Trimming cost V 6 bases and J 0 bases, with 12 bases left between them. The germline V gene encodes CDR1 MNHEY and CDR2 SMNVEV (reference sequence). The CDR3 is CASSSWEVAKNIQYF. DNA of the CDR3: TGTGCCAGCAGCAGTTGGGAGGTAGCCAAAAACATTCAGTACTTC.

This chain connects TRBV6-5 to TRBJ2-5; either TRBD1 or TRBD2 may fit D (5 bases each). The CDR3 extends over 14 amino acids. V lost 8 bases and J lost 7, with 20 bases in between. The germline V gene has CDR1 MNHEY and CDR2 SVGAGI. This CDR3 reads CASGAGLSKRTQYF. For the CDR3, the DNA is TGTGCCAGCGGGGCAGGACTTTCCAAGAGGACCCAGTACTTC.

The V gene is TRBV7-2, the J gene TRBJ2-7; the D gene is possibly TRBD1 (6 bases). Trimming shortened V by 1 base and J by 3 bases, and 22 bases separated the two germline ends. Germline V CDR1 and CDR2: SGHTA, FQGNSA. CDR3 length: 18 amino acids. Here the CDR3 reads CASSLGPKQGRGFYEQYF. DNA of the CDR3: TGTGCCAGCAGCTTAGGTCCTAAACAGGGACGAGGATTCTACGAGCAGTACTTC.

About this clone itself: Other DNA sequences in the sample encode the same CDR3. The chain combines TRBV5-1 with TRBJ2-2; no clear D gene. The CDR3 loop spans 14 amino acids. Germline V gene lookup returns CDR1 SGHRS and CDR2 YFSETQ. Trimming took off 0 bases at V and 4 bases at J, with 7 bases between the two ends. CDR3 in DNA: TGCGCCAGCAGCTTGGCCTCGGGCACCGGGGAGCTGTTTTTT. Protein sequence: CASSLASGTGELFF.

The V gene is TRBV6-5, the J gene TRBJ1-1, with a tentative D call TRBD1 (5 bases). Trimming stripped 0 bases from V and 9 bases from J, with 11 bases between. Germline CDR1 reads MNHEY; CDR2 reads SVGAGI. This CDR3 spans 13 amino acids. The CDR3 protein is CASSYSGGEKAFF. Written as DNA, the CDR3 is TGTGCCAGCAGTTACTCGGGGGGGGAGAAAGCTTTCTTT.

The chain is built from TRBV2 and TRBJ1-5; D is ambiguous. Per the germline V gene, CDR1 is SNHLY and CDR2 is FYNNEI. The CDR3 extends over 15 amino acids. V was pared by 4 bases and J by 6 bases, with 16 bases between. CDR3 bases: TGTGCCAGCAGTGGCGGGGAAACCGGCACTCAGCCCCAGCATTTT. Encoded protein: CASSGGETGTQPQHF.

This clone was found a few times. The chain carries TRBV10-3 and TRBJ1-3; D gene unclear. The CDR3 contains 13 residues. Trimming stripped 10 bases from V and 4 bases from J, with 14 bases between. CDR1 and CDR2 from the germline V gene are ENHRY and SYGVKD. CDR3 sequence: CATGAGLGNTIYF. In DNA, the CDR3 is TGTGCCACCGGAGCGGGGTTGGGAAACACCATATATTTT.

This clone has only one observation. J is TRBJ2-5 and V is TRBV10-3; 11 bases line up with TRBD2. CDR1 and CDR2 from the germline V gene are ENHRY and SYGVKD. The V gene end was trimmed by 2 bases and the J gene end by 4 bases; junction bases not matched to a gene: 9. The CDR3 length is 17 residues. The CDR3 loop reads CAISETLAGGVGETQYF. In DNA, the CDR3 is TGTGCCATCAGTGAGACGTTAGCGGGAGGGGTAGGAGAGACCCAGTACTTC.

This clone was recorded once. The rearrangement uses TRBV2 and TRBJ2-7, with 9 bases identical to TRBD1. Germline values: CDR1 SNHLY, CDR2 FYNNEI. The J segment lost 6 bases and the V segment lost 4 bases, leaving 16 bases of the junction unmatched. The CDR3 consists of 17 residues. CDR3 sequence (DNA): TGTGCCAGCAGTGGTCCTTCGAAGGACAGGGGTCTACGCGAGCAGTACTTC. This encodes CASSGPSKDRGLREQYF.

The chain is built from TRBV4-3 and TRBJ1-6; a weak D match, TRBD1 (6 bases). Germline V gives CDR1 LGHNA, CDR2 YSLEER. Trimming pared 4 bases from V and 7 bases from J, leaving 17 bases between. The CDR3 has 16 amino acids. CDR3 loop: CASSLGAKGVNSPLHF. The CDR3 coding sequence is TGCGCCAGCAGCCTTGGGGCCAAGGGGGTGAATTCACCCCTCCACTTT.

Details on this clone: Other DNA sequences within the sample encode an identical CDR3. V usage is TRBV7-9 and J usage is TRBJ2-7; TRBD1 aligns across 7 bases. Trimming at V came to 1 base and at J to 0 bases, leaving 3 bases not matched to a gene. The CDR3 has 15 amino acids. The germline CDR1 and CDR2 sequences are SEHNR and FQNEAQ (reference sequence). The CDR3 DNA reads as TGTGCCAGCAGCTTAGGACAGGGCAGCTCCTACGAGCAGTACTTC. Amino acids: CASSLGQGSSYEQYF.

V gene TRBV2 combines with J gene TRBJ1-1; 7 nucleotides align to TRBD1. Germline V gene lookup returns CDR1 SNHLY and CDR2 FYNNEI. The CDR3 sequence is 14 residues long. V lost 2 bases to trimming and J lost 7 bases; unmatched junction nucleotides: 7. The CDR3 DNA follows: TGTGCCAGCAGTGAAATGACCGGGACAGTTGAAGCTTTCTTT. Amino acid sequence: CASSEMTGTVEAFF.

The chain couples TRBV5-1 to TRBJ2-7, with 7 bases matching TRBD1. Germline V gene lookup returns CDR1 SGHRS and CDR2 YFSETQ. V dropped 1 base and J dropped 2; count of bases not matched to a gene: 6. The CDR3 sequence is 15 residues long. The CDR3 protein is CASSLTADRTYEQYF. DNA of the CDR3: TGCGCCAGCAGCTTGACGGCGGACAGGACCTACGAGCAGTACTTC.

Notes on this clone: This CDR3 is also generated by other DNA sequences in the sample. The rearrangement links TRBV27 to TRBJ2-1, with D hard to call. Per germline, CDR1 MNHEY and CDR2 SMNVEV (reference sequence). The CDR3 has 12 residues. The V end lost 1 base, the J end lost 9 bases, and 7 bases lay between the germline ends. CDR3 in DNA: TGTGCCAGCAGTTTATGGGGAAGTGAGCAGTTCTTC. Protein: CASSLWGSEQFF.

V gene TRBV30 combines with J gene TRBJ2-4, with TRBD2 as a possible D gene (6 bases). Germline loops: CDR1 GTSNPN, CDR2 SVGIG (reference sequence). The CDR3 sequence is 12 residues long. V dropped 2 bases and J dropped 11 bases, with 13 bases sitting between them. In DNA, the CDR3 is TGTGCCTGGAGTTACGGGTGGGAGGTTCAGTACTTC. It yields the protein CAWSYGWEVQYF. The full variable domain, rest sourced from reference TRBV30 and TRBJ2-4, is SQTIHQWPATLVQPVGSPLSLECTVEGTSNPNLYWYRQAAGRGLQLLFYSVGIGQISSEVPQNLSASRPQDRQFILSSKKLLLSDSGFYLCAWSYGWEVQYFGAGTRLSVL.

The CDR3 DNA reads as TGCGCCAGCAGCTTAGGAGGTTCCGATAATGAAAAACTGTTTTTT. Translation gives CASSLGGSDNEKLFF. V usage is TRBV5-1 and J usage is TRBJ1-4; D is undetermined. From germline, CDR1 is SGHRS and CDR2 YFSETQ. The V end was cut by 2 bases, the J end by 4 bases, with 12 bases between. The CDR3 covers 15 residues.

V is TRBV5-1 and J is TRBJ2-1, with 8 bases fitting TRBD2. CDR1 SGHRS and CDR2 YFSETQ come from the germline V gene. After removal of 3 bases from V and 5 bases from J, the junction contained 7 bases not matched to a gene. The CDR3 loop spans 15 amino acids. CDR3 region: CASSSGQLADNEQFF. The CDR3 coding sequence is TGCGCCAGCAGCTCCGGCCAACTAGCGGACAATGAGCAGTTCTTC.

The V gene is TRBV21-1, the J gene TRBJ1-4; TRBD1 was called by the table and not checked on the DNA. TRBV21-1 is described as a pseudogene. The CDR3 is 19 residues long. The CDR3 sequence: CASTGNRGQKGLTNEKLFF. The CDR3 bases are TGTGCCAGCACGGGTAACAGGGGGCAGAAAGGTTTAACTAATGAAAAACTGTTTTTT.

This sequence joins TRBV21-1 and TRBJ2-3; TRBD1, the table's D call, was not compared with the DNA. TRBV21-1 is reported as a pseudogene. CDR3 length equals 16 residues. The CDR3 nucleotides are TGTGCCAGCAGCATAACCGGGACAGGGGGAACAGATACGCAGTATTTT. This encodes CASSITGTGGTDTQYF.